Following are 22 T cell receptor beta chains from one sample sequenced in a study of blood T cells in healthy people across ages. Primers used in a second PCR of roughly 6 to 11 cycles were a sample-barcoded 5' primer and a J-beta primer mix. TCRdb fed the 5' RACE reads into MiXCR, producing one record per CDR3 protein. The data hold about 1,500,000 distinct CDR3 sequences, with roughly 45% observed a single time. The sequencing sample was made of blood. All receptors come from a woman aged 18-29 years in good health.

This clonotype occurred a few times. The genes are TRBV7-9 and TRBJ2-1, with 8 bases that match TRBD2. The ends lost 5 bases at V and 4 bases at J; junction bases unmatched: 10. Germline V gene sequence: CDR1 SEHNR, CDR2 FQNEAQ (reference sequence). This CDR3 contains 16 residues. The CDR3 sequence is CASSKQAGATYNEQFF. The CDR3 DNA is TGTGCCAGCAGCAAACAAGCGGGAGCGACTTACAATGAGCAGTTCTTC.

The rearrangement uses TRBV3-1 and TRBJ2-7; 8 bases agree with TRBD1. V lost 0 bases, J lost 2 bases, and 6 bases stayed unmatched. Germline V gene lookup returns CDR1 LGHDT and CDR2 YNNKEL (reference sequence). The CDR3 loop spans 16 amino acids. CDR3 in amino acids: CASSQENRGNTYEQYF. CDR3 in DNA: TGTGCCAGCAGCCAAGAAAACAGGGGGAATACCTACGAGCAGTACTTC.

The sample holds a few counts of this clonotype. The rearrangement uses TRBV6-1 and TRBJ2-5, with TRBD2 matching over 13 bases. The J call is doubtful: the DNA matches TRBJ2-7 better. The CDR3 is 15 amino acids. Germline V gene data show CDR1 as MNHNS and CDR2 as SASEGT. This CDR3 reads CASSAGTSGIHEQYF. DNA for the CDR3: TGTGCCAGCAGTGCCGGGACTAGCGGGATCCACGAGCAGTACTTC.

The chain employs TRBV4-2 and TRBJ1-1, with D possibly matching TRBD1 (5 bases). V lost 0 bases to trimming and J lost 3 bases, with 11 bases between them. The CDR3 loop spans 15 amino acids. Germline loops: CDR1 LGHNA, CDR2 YNFKEQ. The CDR3, as DNA: TGTGCCAGCAGCCAAGATAGGGGCAGGGACACTGAAGCTTTCTTT. It translates to CASSQDRGRDTEAFF.

This clonotype came up a few times. The V call is TRBV20-1, the J call TRBJ2-7; TRBD2 matches 11 bases. The CDR3 runs 15 residues. V dropped 3 bases and J dropped 2; count of bases not matched to a gene: 6. The V gene's germline CDR1 is DFQATT and CDR2 SNEGSKA (reference sequence). In nucleotides, the CDR3 is TGCAGTGCTAGGGGAGCTAGCGGGAGGCCCTACGAGCAGTACTTC. This translates into CSARGASGRPYEQYF.

This chain uses TRBV20-1 with TRBJ2-3; TRBD2 matches 9 bases. Germline V gives CDR1 DFQATT, CDR2 SNEGSKA (reference sequence). Unmatched junction bases numbered 7, after V lost 0 bases and J lost 6 bases. The CDR3 sequence is 15 residues long. The CDR3 spells CSARDGLAGPDTQYF. CDR3 nucleotide sequence: TGCAGTGCTAGAGACGGGCTAGCGGGGCCGGATACGCAGTATTTT.

This clonotype occurred many times. CDR3 protein: CASSLGGSFYNEQFF. The CDR3 DNA is TGTGCCAGCAGTTTAGGCGGCTCCTTCTACAATGAGCAGTTCTTC. V and J are TRBV12-3 or TRBV12-4 and TRBJ2-1; D not resolved. There are 15 residues in the CDR3. V gave up 1 base and J gave up 3 bases, with 10 bases separating them.

This clonotype has just a few counts. DNA of the CDR3: TGCAGTGCTAGAGATTGGGTCAGGGAGCAGTTCTTC. Translation: CSARDWVREQFF. The genes are TRBV20-1 and TRBJ2-1; D is undetermined. Trimming cost V 0 bases and J 10 bases, with 10 bases left between them. CDR1 is DFQATT, CDR2 SNEGSKA, per germline (reference sequence). The CDR3 is 12 amino acids.

The chain employs TRBV12-3 or TRBV12-4 and TRBJ1-3, with D unclear. This CDR3 region has 15 residues. Deletions cut 1 base from V and 4 bases from J, with 11 bases between. DNA for the CDR3: TGTGCCAGCAGTTTAGATCGGGTTGGCGGAAACACCATATATTTT. Its protein product is CASSLDRVGGNTIYF.

This clonotype was seen only once. This chain joins TRBV14 and TRBJ1-6; maybe TRBD1 (5 bases). The CDR3 runs to 17 residues. Between the trimmed V and J ends, which lost 4 bases and 4 bases, there was a span of 17 bases. The germline gives CDR1 SGHDN, CDR2 FVKESK. The CDR3 DNA reads as TGTGCCAGCAGCCTAAGGGACCCAGGCCGGTATAATTCACCCCTCCACTTT. Translated, it gives CASSLRDPGRYNSPLHF.

This chain uses TRBV6-1 with TRBJ2-3; D call uncertain. The length of the CDR3 is 13 residues. The germline gives CDR1 MNHNS, CDR2 SASEGT. V lost 8 bases, J lost 4 bases, and 13 bases lay in between. The DNA for the CDR3 is TGTGCCAGCCGGACCCCCCTGGCAGATACGCAGTATTTT. This sequence encodes CASRTPLADTQYF.

This clonotype has just a few counts. V gene TRBV12-3 or TRBV12-4 combines with J gene TRBJ1-5; 9 nucleotides match TRBD1. The V gene end was trimmed by 6 bases and the J gene end by 4 bases; junction bases not matched to a gene: 16. This CDR3 has 18 amino acids. Here the CDR3 reads CASRTRTFGTGLNQPQHF. In nucleotides, the CDR3 is TGTGCCAGCAGGACCCGAACGTTCGGGACAGGGCTGAATCAGCCCCAGCATTTT.

The chain has TRBV3-1 and TRBJ1-6; a weak D match, TRBD1 (6 bases). The germline V gene encodes CDR1 LGHDT and CDR2 YNNKEL (reference sequence). Trimming pared 3 bases from V and 7 bases from J, leaving 13 bases between. The CDR3 runs 15 residues. CDR3 nucleotide sequence: TGTGCCAGCAGCCAGATACAGGGAAAGAATTCACCCCTCCACTTT. This translates into CASSQIQGKNSPLHF. Combining the CDR3 with reference TRBV3-1 and TRBJ1-6 gives the whole variable domain DTAVSQTPKYLVTQMGNDKSIKCEQNLGHDTMYWYKQDSKKFLKIMFSYNNKELIINETVPNRFSPKSPDKAHLNLHINSLELGDSAVYFCASSQIQGKNSPLHFGNGTRLTVT.

This clonotype came up a few times. The chain recombines TRBV5-1 with TRBJ2-7; perhaps TRBD1 as D (6 bases). The CDR3 consists of 12 residues. Trimming removed 2 bases at V and 6 bases at J, with 9 bases between. Germline CDR1 and CDR2: SGHRS and YFSETQ. CDR3 DNA: TGCGCCAGCAGCTTACAGGGTCTCGAGCAGTACTTC. As protein: CASSLQGLEQYF.

The V gene is TRBV6-1, the J gene TRBJ2-7; 7 bases match TRBD1. Looked up from germline, CDR1 is MNHNS and CDR2 is SASEGT. J lost 3 bases, V lost 2 bases, and 1 base had no gene match. The CDR3 consists of 13 residues. CDR3 sequence reads: CASSERDSYEQYF. CDR3 bases: TGTGCCAGCAGTGAACGGGACAGCTACGAGCAGTACTTC.

This clonotype appeared a few times. In nucleotides, the CDR3 is TGCAGCGTTGAAGATGTCGGCAGGGGGGCCCGTGAAGCTTTCTTT. This translates into CSVEDVGRGAREAFF. The chain carries TRBV29-1 and TRBJ1-1; 7 bases line up with TRBD1. The junction had 11 bases not matched to a gene; V was cut back by 0 bases and J by 7 bases. Germline CDR1 reads SQVTM; CDR2 reads ANQGSEA. This CDR3 contains 15 residues.

The chain couples TRBV6-2 or TRBV6-3 to TRBJ2-7; 7 bases align to TRBD1. The germline CDR1 and CDR2 sequences are MNHEY and SVGEGT. Trimming at V came to 5 bases and at J to 3 bases, leaving 10 bases not matched to a gene. CDR3 size: 15 residues. In DNA form, the CDR3 reads TGTGCCAGCAGTCCATACCTCGGGACAGTCTACGAGCAGTACTTC. Its translation is CASSPYLGTVYEQYF.

The table lists this clonotype with a few counts. The CDR3 nucleotides are TGCGCCAGCAGCCAGGACGTTGAGCAGTTCTTC. Residues: CASSQDVEQFF. The chain is built from TRBV4-1 and TRBJ2-1; D uncertain. Per germline, CDR1 MGHRA and CDR2 YSYEKL. The CDR3 length is 11 residues. The V end lost 3 bases, the J end lost 9 bases, and 6 bases lay between the germline ends.

This clonotype has only a few counts. This sequence may be a read error, since a much larger clone differs from it by one base. The J gene is TRBJ1-2, the V gene TRBV9, with TRBD1 matching over 11 bases. The CDR3 length is 14 residues. V shed 0 bases, J shed 8 bases, and the junction held 3 bases outside the gene matches. Germline V CDR1 and CDR2: SGDLS, YYNGEE. DNA of the CDR3: TGTGCCAGCAGCGTAGAGGACAGGGGGCTCGGCTACACCTTC. The encoded protein is CASSVEDRGLGYTF.

This chain joins TRBV12-3 or TRBV12-4 and TRBJ2-7; 10 bases are shared with TRBD1. V lost 7 bases, J lost 5 bases, and 8 bases stayed unmatched. CDR3 length: 14 amino acids. As DNA, the CDR3 is TGTGCCAGCATTGGGACAGGGGTTGGGCACGAGCAGTACTTC. This translates into CASIGTGVGHEQYF.

V gene TRBV5-1 combines with J gene TRBJ2-2; D gene ambiguous. The CDR3 spans 13 residues. Per the germline V gene, CDR1 is SGHRS and CDR2 is YFSETQ. The ends were cut back, 0 bases at V and 6 bases at J, with 6 bases in the middle. DNA of the CDR3: TGCGCCAGCAGCTTGGAGGGTCCCGGGGAGCTGTTTTTT. The encoded protein is CASSLEGPGELFF.

This chain connects TRBV7-9 to TRBJ2-7, with a tentative D call TRBD2 (5 bases). The length of the CDR3 is 13 residues. With 5 bases removed from V and 5 bases from J, the gap between germline ends came to 13 bases. Germline CDR1 and CDR2: SEHNR and FQNEAQ (reference sequence). The DNA for the CDR3 is TGTGCCAGCAGCGCCGTTACAGCGGACGAGCAGTACTTC. Its protein product is CASSAVTADEQYF.